These T cell receptor beta chains were read from a single sample in a study of response to subunit inactivated influenza vaccine. TCRdb used MiXCR to reprocess the RT-PCR reads, holding one entry per CDR3 protein. Altogether about 500,000 distinct CDR3 sequences are present, roughly 7.9% being singletons, with the ten largest covering over 10%. Sequencing used PBMCs from blood, obtained approximately 25 months after vaccination. The receptors here all came from a man aged 50 to 75 who received an inactivated influenza vaccine. CDR3s include the opening cysteine and the closing phenylalanine or tryptophan. The order of the fields is clone size, J gene, D gene, V gene, CDR3 protein, CDR3 DNA. D genes are given only for firm matches. Only some rows state a clone size, as once, few, many or a class for expanded clones.

clone size: many; J gene: TRBJ2-5; D gene: .; V gene: TRBV29-1; CDR3 protein: CSVRFFGDQETQYF; CDR3 DNA: TGCAGCGTTAGATTTTTCGGGGATCAAGAGACCCAGTACTTC
clone size: many; J gene: TRBJ2-3; D gene: .; V gene: TRBV7-2; CDR3 protein: CASSLVGGATQYF; CDR3 DNA: TGTGCCAGCAGCTTAGTAGGGGGAGCTACGCAGTATTTT
clone size: once; J gene: TRBJ2-5; D gene: .; V gene: TRBV7-2; CDR3 protein: CASSLDYQQETQYF; CDR3 DNA: TGTGCCAGCAGCTTAGATTACCAGCAGGAGACCCAGTACTTC
clone size: many; J gene: TRBJ2-7; D gene: .; V gene: TRBV25-1; CDR3 protein: CASRGGADWGEQYF; CDR3 DNA: TGTGCCAGCAGAGGCGGAGCCGATTGGGGGGAGCAGTACTTC
clone size: .; J gene: TRBJ1-5; D gene: .; V gene: TRBV5-1; CDR3 protein: CASSADSDRSNQPQHF; CDR3 DNA: TGCGCCAGCAGCGCGGACTCGGACAGATCCAATCAGCCCCAGCATTTT
clone size: many; J gene: TRBJ2-7; D gene: .; V gene: TRBV10-3; CDR3 protein: CAISENGQLQYF; CDR3 DNA: TGTGCCATCAGTGAAAATGGGCAGCTTCAGTACTTC
clone size: few; J gene: TRBJ2-1; D gene: TRBD1; V gene: TRBV18; CDR3 protein: CASSPPLAGGAYNEQFF; CDR3 DNA: TGTGCCAGCTCACCGCCTTTGGCAGGGGGTGCCTACAATGAGCAGTTCTTC
clone size: many; J gene: TRBJ2-5; D gene: .; V gene: TRBV6-2/TRBV6-3; CDR3 protein: CASIFGEDQETQYF; CDR3 DNA: TGTGCCAGCATTTTCGGGGAGGATCAAGAGACCCAGTACTTC
clone size: many; J gene: TRBJ2-4; D gene: .; V gene: TRBV29-1; CDR3 protein: CSVAAGSRRGRKWIQYF; CDR3 DNA: TGCAGCGTTGCGGCAGGGTCGCGGCGCGGCAGGAAATGGATTCAGTACTTC
clone size: once; J gene: TRBJ2-1; D gene: .; V gene: TRBV20-1; CDR3 protein: CCARGGPGEAYNEQFF; CDR3 DNA: TGCTGTGCTAGGGGGGGACCGGGGGAAGCCTACAATGAGCAGTTCTTC
clone size: many; J gene: TRBJ2-1; D gene: .; V gene: TRBV10-3; CDR3 protein: CAISDGPDRQFF; CDR3 DNA: TGTGCCATCAGTGATGGGCCCGACAGGCAGTTCTTC
clone size: many; J gene: TRBJ2-7; D gene: .; V gene: TRBV7-2; CDR3 protein: CASSLVSSLYEQYF; CDR3 DNA: TGTGCCAGCAGCTTAGTTTCCTCTCTGTACGAGCAGTACTTC
clone size: many; J gene: TRBJ1-1; D gene: .; V gene: TRBV12-3/TRBV12-4; CDR3 protein: CASSLDPGSPEAFF; CDR3 DNA: TGTGCCAGCAGTTTAGATCCAGGGAGCCCTGAAGCTTTCTTT
clone size: few; J gene: TRBJ2-7; D gene: .; V gene: TRBV11-2; CDR3 protein: CASSYVQGSGYEQYF; CDR3 DNA: TGTGCCAGCAGCTACGTACAGGGTTCGGGATACGAGCAGTACTTC
clone size: .; J gene: TRBJ1-6; D gene: TRBD1; V gene: TRBV6-1; CDR3 protein: CASSEYLRTGGRNSPLHF; CDR3 DNA: TGTGCCAGCAGTGAATACCTTCGGACAGGGGGCCGTAATTCTCCCCTCCACTTT
clone size: .; J gene: TRBJ2-7; D gene: TRBD2; V gene: TRBV20-1; CDR3 protein: CSASRGTRMYEQYF; CDR3 DNA: TGCAGTGCTAGTCGAGGGACTAGGATGTACGAGCAGTACTTC
clone size: many; J gene: TRBJ2-7; D gene: TRBD1; V gene: TRBV4-3; CDR3 protein: CASSHVLAGTGAYEQYF; CDR3 DNA: TGCGCCAGCAGCCACGTACTCGCAGGGACAGGGGCCTACGAGCAGTACTTC
clone size: many; J gene: TRBJ2-2; D gene: TRBD1; V gene: TRBV29-1; CDR3 protein: CSAGQGRTGELFF; CDR3 DNA: TGCAGCGCTGGACAGGGTCGAACCGGGGAGCTGTTTTTT
clone size: many; J gene: TRBJ2-3; D gene: .; V gene: TRBV12-3/TRBV12-4; CDR3 protein: CASSLRGNTDTQYF; CDR3 DNA: TGTGCCAGCAGTTTGAGGGGGAACACAGATACGCAGTATTTT
clone size: .; J gene: TRBJ1-1; D gene: .; V gene: TRBV18; CDR3 protein: CASSPGSHTEAFF; CDR3 DNA: TGTGCCAGCTCACCGGGGTCTCACACTGAAGCTTTCTTT
clone size: few; J gene: TRBJ2-3; D gene: .; V gene: TRBV7-8; CDR3 protein: CASSLVGKSDTQYF; CDR3 DNA: TGTGCCAGCAGCTTAGTCGGGAAGTCAGATACGCAGTATTTT
clone size: .; J gene: TRBJ1-1; D gene: .; V gene: TRBV7-9; CDR3 protein: CASSLTSGATEAFF; CDR3 DNA: TGTGCCAGCAGCTTAACTTCAGGGGCCACTGAAGCTTTCTTT
clone size: few; J gene: TRBJ2-5; D gene: .; V gene: TRBV18; CDR3 protein: CASSPSHSRETQYF; CDR3 DNA: TGTGCCAGCTCACCAAGCCACTCCAGGGAGACCCAGTACTTC
clone size: few; J gene: TRBJ2-5; D gene: TRBD1; V gene: TRBV4-1; CDR3 protein: CASSQEDRVQETQYF; CDR3 DNA: TGCGCCAGCAGCCAAGAGGACAGGGTCCAAGAGACCCAGTACTTC
clone size: many; J gene: TRBJ1-1; D gene: TRBD1; V gene: TRBV11-2; CDR3 protein: CASSAGGGSRRAEAFF; CDR3 DNA: TGTGCCAGCAGCGCAGGGGGAGGCAGCCGTAGGGCTGAAGCTTTCTTT
clone size: few; J gene: TRBJ2-7; D gene: .; V gene: TRBV7-9; CDR3 protein: CASSSTPGRIYEQYF; CDR3 DNA: TGTGCCAGCAGCTCTACCCCGGGGCGAATCTACGAGCAGTACTTC
clone size: few; J gene: TRBJ2-1; D gene: .; V gene: TRBV7-9; CDR3 protein: CASSLGARANEQFF; CDR3 DNA: TGTGCCAGCAGCTTAGGGGCCAGGGCCAATGAGCAGTTCTTC